A single sample gave rise to the 18 T cell receptor beta chains below, sequenced in a study of vaccination and CD4 T cells after COVID-19. These receptors' antigens are unknown. Cultured CD4+ T cell DNA underwent sequencing with the Oncomine TCR Beta short-read assay. Someone extracted genomic DNA from cultured CD4+ T cells. From the PCR reads, TCRdb called clonotypes with MiXCR, one entry per CDR3 protein. Of 9,900 or so distinct CDR3 sequences in the sample, around 32% were seen once. This sample's treatment: approximately 11-day PBMC culture with coronavirus spike peptide pools or control peptides (ViraFEST assay). Collection of the unexposed donor's CD4+ T cells took place before the COVID-19 pandemic (2011-2018). The sample comprised CD4+ T cells from blood, cultured in vitro. These receptors came from a human donor in good health.

This clonotype was seen more than once but under ten times. CDR3 nucleotide sequence: TGCAGTGCTTCCTCAGGGGCGCGGGACTATGGCTACACCTTC. Translating gives CSASSGARDYGYTF. The rearrangement links TRBV20-1 to TRBJ1-2; possible D gene TRBD1, 6 bases. The CDR3 totals 14 residues. Trimming removed 5 bases at V and 3 bases at J, with 16 bases between. From germline, CDR1 is DFQATT and CDR2 SNEGSKA (reference sequence).

J is TRBJ1-5 and V is TRBV19; D is unclear. V lost 5 bases and J 5 bases, leaving 7 bases between the germline ends. The CDR3 loop spans 12 amino acids. The germline gives CDR1 LNHDA, CDR2 SQIVND (reference sequence). CDR3 coding DNA: TGTGCCAGTAGTTCCGGGTATCAGCCCCAGCATTTT. Protein: CASSSGYQPQHF.

This clonotype appeared once. The gene calls are TRBV28 and TRBJ1-2; TRBD1 might be the D (5 bases). The CDR3 covers 12 residues. Germline loops: CDR1 MDHEN, CDR2 SYDVKM. Trimming removed 5 bases at V and 4 bases at J, with 8 bases between. DNA for the CDR3: TGTGCCAGCAGTCCCACAGGCTATGGCTACACCTTC. Translated: CASSPTGYGYTF.

The gene calls are TRBV20-1 and TRBJ2-1, with D perhaps TRBD2 (5 bases). Looked up from germline, CDR1 is DFQATT and CDR2 is SNEGSKA (reference sequence). The V gene lost 3 bases and the J gene lost 1 base, with 10 bases spanning the gap. This CDR3 has 14 amino acids. The CDR3 is CSASPPGSYNEQFF. As DNA, the CDR3 is TGCAGTGCTAGCCCCCCGGGGTCCTACAATGAGCAGTTCTTC.

The V and J genes are TRBV7-3 and TRBJ1-3, with D maybe TRBD1 (5 bases). V lost 5 bases and J 0 bases, leaving 8 bases between the germline ends. CDR3 size: 14 residues. Germline-derived CDR1 and CDR2 are SGHTA and FQGTGA. CDR3 nucleotide sequence: TGTGCCAGCAGCCCTGGGGGCTCTGGAAACACCATATATTTT. The encoded protein is CASSPGGSGNTIYF.

V and J are TRBV4-2 and TRBJ2-3, with 8 bases matching TRBD2. Germline loops: CDR1 LGHNA, CDR2 YNFKEQ. This CDR3 contains 17 residues. Trimming cost V 4 bases and J 4 bases; bases outside gene matches: 13. This chain's CDR3 is CASSLGRLAGSADTQYF. As DNA, the CDR3 is TGTGCCAGCAGCCTGGGTCGTTTAGCGGGATCCGCAGATACGCAGTATTTT.

The chain couples TRBV6-1 to TRBJ2-5; 14 positions match TRBD2. The CDR3 length is 17 residues. The V segment lost 0 bases and the J segment 8 bases; nucleotides outside the gene matches: 8. Germline values: CDR1 MNHNS, CDR2 SASEGT. CDR3: CASSEAGLAGGPVTQYF. The DNA of the CDR3 is TGTGCCAGCAGTGAAGCCGGACTAGCGGGAGGACCGGTAACCCAGTACTTC.

There are a few counts of this clonotype. This chain links TRBV19 with TRBJ1-5; D possibly corresponds to TRBD1 (6 bases). Germline V gives CDR1 LNHDA, CDR2 SQIVND (reference sequence). V was shortened by 7 bases and J by 5 bases, with 21 bases between the two germline ends. The CDR3 runs to 16 residues. CDR3 region: CASKSGVPPLYQPQHF. The CDR3 DNA is TGTGCCAGTAAATCAGGGGTGCCACCACTATATCAGCCCCAGCATTTT.

The chain carries TRBV27 and TRBJ2-3; TRBD1 aligns across 8 bases. Germline values: CDR1 MNHEY, CDR2 SMNVEV (reference sequence). Trimming removed 5 bases from V and 3 bases from J; junction bases left unmatched: 10. The CDR3 is made up of 16 amino acids. CDR3 DNA: TGTGCCAGCAGTCCGGGACAGGTGGGGTGGACAGATACGCAGTATTTT. This codes for CASSPGQVGWTDTQYF.

This chain connects TRBV24-1 to TRBJ2-3; D unresolved. V was cut by 2 bases and J by 2 bases, with 7 bases left in between. CDR1 is KGHDR, CDR2 SFDVKD, per germline. There are 14 residues in the CDR3. The DNA of the CDR3 is TGTGCCACCAGTGATTCCGGGTTCACAGATACGCAGTATTTT. This gives the protein CATSDSGFTDTQYF.

This clonotype has more than one count but fewer than ten. The chain employs TRBV19 and TRBJ1-6, with D unclear. This CDR3 is 15 amino acids long. Deletions cut 5 bases from V and 7 bases from J, with 15 bases between. The V gene's germline CDR1 is LNHDA and CDR2 SQIVND (reference sequence). Here the CDR3 reads CASSPSPWPNSPLHF. CDR3 DNA sequence: TGTGCCAGTAGTCCCTCCCCATGGCCGAATTCACCCCTCCACTTT.

This clonotype appeared a few times. V and J are TRBV7-3 and TRBJ1-1, with D possibly TRBD1 on 5 matching bases. Between the trimmed V and J ends, which lost 1 base and 3 bases, there was a span of 12 bases. Germline V gene sequence: CDR1 SGHTA, CDR2 FQGTGA. CDR3 length: 15 amino acids. DNA for the CDR3: TGTGCCAGCAGCTTAATGATGGGGCGGGACACTGAAGCTTTCTTT. It specifies CASSLMMGRDTEAFF. Together with reference TRBV7-3 and TRBJ1-1, the CDR3 gives the full variable domain: GAGVSQTPSNKVTEKGKYVELRCDPISGHTALYWYRQSLGQGPEFLIYFQGTGAADDSGLPNDRFFAVRPEGSVSTLKIQRTERGDSAVYLCASSLMMGRDTEAFFGQGTRLTVV.

CDR3 sequence (DNA): TGTGCCACCAGCAGAAGTGGTAATGAGCAGTTCTTC. This translates into CATSRSGNEQFF. The V call is TRBV15, the J call TRBJ2-1; no firm D call. The germline CDR1 and CDR2 sequences are LNHNV and YYDKDF (reference sequence). The CDR3 is made up of 12 amino acids. V was shortened by 2 bases and J by 7 bases, with 6 bases between the two germline ends.

This clonotype was found a few times. The gene calls are TRBV27 and TRBJ2-4; D may be TRBD1 or TRBD2 (6 bases each). Per germline, CDR1 MNHEY and CDR2 SMNVEV (reference sequence). V dropped 5 bases and J dropped 0 bases, with 14 bases sitting between them. The CDR3 length is 16 residues. The CDR3 DNA reads TGTGCCAGCAGTGCGAACAGGGACTTAGCCAAAAACATTCAGTACTTC. It is translated as CASSANRDLAKNIQYF.

This sequence joins TRBV20-1 and TRBJ2-5, with D possibly TRBD2 on 5 matching bases. Trimming took 8 bases from V and 1 from J, leaving 14 bases between them. The length of the CDR3 is 13 residues. Germline assignment: CDR1 DFQATT and CDR2 SNEGSKA (reference sequence). CDR3 amino acids: CSMARASQETQYF. The DNA for the CDR3 is TGCAGTATGGCGCGGGCCTCCCAAGAGACCCAGTACTTC.

CDR3 nucleotide sequence: TGTGCCAGCAGCAAACACCGGGACAGATGGAACACTGAAGCTTTCTTT. Amino acids: CASSKHRDRWNTEAFF. The V gene is TRBV21-1, the J gene TRBJ1-1; the table assigns TRBD1, which was not confirmed against the DNA. TRBV21-1 is a documented pseudogene. The CDR3 is 16 residues long.

The V and J genes are TRBV4-2 and TRBJ1-5; D is uncertain. Germline CDR1 reads LGHNA; CDR2 reads YNFKEQ. The V gene lost 1 base and the J gene lost 10 bases, with 8 bases spanning the gap. The CDR3 has 12 amino acids. The CDR3: CASSQAYGPQHF. DNA of the CDR3: TGTGCCAGCAGCCAAGCGTATGGACCCCAGCATTTT.

This clonotype was recorded a few times. The chain combines TRBV5-1 with TRBJ1-5; D might be TRBD1 (5 bases). V was pared by 4 bases and J by 2 bases, with 10 bases between. CDR1 and CDR2 from the germline V gene are SGHRS and YFSETQ. The CDR3 extends over 14 amino acids. CDR3 sequence reads: CASSRTRGNQPQHF. CDR3 bases: TGCGCCAGCAGCCGGACCAGGGGCAATCAGCCCCAGCATTTT. Variable domain in full (rest from reference TRBV5-1 and TRBJ1-5): KAGVTQTPRYLIKTRGQQVTLSCSPISGHRSVSWYQQTPGQGLQFLFEYFSETQRNKGNFPGRFSGRQFSNSRSEMNVSTLELGDSALYLCASSRTRGNQPQHFGDGTRLSIL.